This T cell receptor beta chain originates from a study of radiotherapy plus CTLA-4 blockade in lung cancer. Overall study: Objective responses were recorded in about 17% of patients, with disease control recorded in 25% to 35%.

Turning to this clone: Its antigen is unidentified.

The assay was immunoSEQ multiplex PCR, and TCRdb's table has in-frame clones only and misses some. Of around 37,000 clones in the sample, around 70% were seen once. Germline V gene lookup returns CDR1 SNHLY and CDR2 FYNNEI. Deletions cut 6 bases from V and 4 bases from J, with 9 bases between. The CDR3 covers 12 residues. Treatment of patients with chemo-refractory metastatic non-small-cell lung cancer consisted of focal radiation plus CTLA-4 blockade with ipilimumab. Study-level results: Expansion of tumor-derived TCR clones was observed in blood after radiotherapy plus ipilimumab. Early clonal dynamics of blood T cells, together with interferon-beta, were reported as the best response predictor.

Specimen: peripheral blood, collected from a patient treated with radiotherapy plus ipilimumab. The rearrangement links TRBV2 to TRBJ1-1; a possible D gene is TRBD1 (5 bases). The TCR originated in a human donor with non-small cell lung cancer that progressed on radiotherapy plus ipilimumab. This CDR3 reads CASRLGGTEAFF. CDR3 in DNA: TGTGCCAGCAGGTTGGGGGGCACTGAAGCTTTCTTT.